This TCR beta chain originates from a study of radiation and T cells in renal cell carcinoma. Study results and caveats: Compared with controls, irradiated tumors had more, larger dominant CDR3 motifs. Compared with controls, irradiated tumors showed greater TCR clonality.

Clones were sequenced by immunoSEQ multiplex PCR, and TCRdb holds only the in-frame ones, with some missing. The table has fewer than 25,000 clones, around 52% seen once; the top ten hold around 16%. The treatment here: 15 Gy SBRT to primary tumor, nephrectomy 4 weeks later. Nephrectomy followed 15 Gy stereotactic body radiation by 4 weeks. Clear cell pathology was present in this patient's renal cell carcinoma. About this clone itself: Its antigen is undetermined.

The sequence derives from a woman aged 50 to 65 with renal cell carcinoma. Specimen: tumor tissue, collected from a patient whose treatment included radiotherapy and nephrectomy.

CDR3 sequence reads: CAISEEGGSYNEQFF. The CDR3, as DNA: TGTGCCATCAGTGAAGAGGGGGGTTCCTACAATGAGCAGTTCTTC. V is TRBV10-3 and J is TRBJ2-1; tentatively, D is TRBD1 or TRBD2 (6 bases each). V was shortened by 3 bases and J by 1 base, with 10 bases between the two germline ends. CDR1 is ENHRY, CDR2 SYGVKD, per germline. This CDR3 is built from 15 residues.